Listed below are T cell receptor beta chains from one sample, sequenced in a study of shared clonotypes between healthy human individuals. Method: immunoSEQ multiplex PCR; TCRdb's copy keeps in-frame clones and lacks some. The repertoire consists of 600,000 or so clones, with 85% to 95% occurring once and the leading ten covering around 0.12%. Sequencing was carried out using naive CD8+ T cells sorted from blood. The origin of the receptors is a woman between 25 and 40 years old in good health. CDR3s include the opening cysteine and the closing phenylalanine or tryptophan. Each record gives: CDR3 DNA, CDR3 protein, V gene, clone size, CDR3 length, J gene, D gene. D genes are given only for firm matches. Clone size is given for some rows only: seen once, a few or many times, or a class if the clone is expanded.

cdr3_nt: TGTGCCAGCAGCTTTTATCAGGGGGAGGGCCACGAGACCCAGTACTTC
cdr3_aa: CASSFYQGEGHETQYF
v_call: TRBV11-2
clone_size: .
cdr3_length: 16
j_call: TRBJ2-5
d_call: .

cdr3_nt: TGTGCCAGCAGTTCCACTGTAGCGGGAGGGTTAGCTGACTCCTACGAGCAGTACTTC
cdr3_aa: CASSSTVAGGLADSYEQYF
v_call: TRBV27
clone_size: .
cdr3_length: 19
j_call: TRBJ2-7
d_call: TRBD2

cdr3_nt: TGTGCCTGGAGCAGTGTGAACACTGAAGCTTTCTTT
cdr3_aa: CAWSSVNTEAFF
v_call: TRBV30
clone_size: .
cdr3_length: 12
j_call: TRBJ1-1
d_call: .

cdr3_nt: TGTGCCAGCAGCTTCCGGGACAGGGGGCCCCCGGGCGAGCAGTACTTC
cdr3_aa: CASSFRDRGPPGEQYF
v_call: TRBV11-2
clone_size: .
cdr3_length: 16
j_call: TRBJ2-7
d_call: TRBD1

cdr3_nt: TGTGCCACATTGGCAGGGGTTTCCGAGCAGTACTTC
cdr3_aa: CATLAGVSEQYF
v_call: TRBV2
clone_size: once
cdr3_length: 12
j_call: TRBJ2-7
d_call: .

cdr3_nt: TGTGCCAGCAGTGCATGGACTAGCGGAGGGGGTGAGCAGTTCTTC
cdr3_aa: CASSAWTSGGGEQFF
v_call: TRBV6-5
clone_size: once
cdr3_length: 15
j_call: TRBJ2-1
d_call: TRBD2

cdr3_nt: TGTGCCAGCAGTTTTAGCGGGACCTACGAGCAGTACTTC
cdr3_aa: CASSFSGTYEQYF
v_call: TRBV27
clone_size: .
cdr3_length: 13
j_call: TRBJ2-7
d_call: TRBD2

cdr3_nt: TGTGCCAGCAGTGATAGCGGGAGTGGAGGTTACGAGCAGTACTTC
cdr3_aa: CASSDSGSGGYEQYF
v_call: TRBV28
clone_size: once
cdr3_length: 15
j_call: TRBJ2-7
d_call: TRBD2

cdr3_nt: TGTGCCATCACTCGTGACAGGGATCCTAGCGGGTCCTACAATGAGCAGTTCTTC
cdr3_aa: CAITRDRDPSGSYNEQFF
v_call: TRBV10-3
clone_size: .
cdr3_length: 18
j_call: TRBJ2-1
d_call: .

cdr3_nt: TGTGCCAGCTTCCATACGGGGTTGAGGAATGAAAAACTGTTTTTT
cdr3_aa: CASFHTGLRNEKLFF
v_call: TRBV6-6
clone_size: .
cdr3_length: 15
j_call: TRBJ1-4
d_call: .

cdr3_nt: TGTGCCAGCAGCTTAAGTGGGGGAAATGAGCAGTTCTTC
cdr3_aa: CASSLSGGNEQFF
v_call: TRBV13
clone_size: .
cdr3_length: 13
j_call: TRBJ2-1
d_call: .

cdr3_nt: TGTGCCAGCAGTTTACTTACCGGGGACTATGGCTACACCTTC
cdr3_aa: CASSLLTGDYGYTF
v_call: TRBV28
clone_size: .
cdr3_length: 14
j_call: TRBJ1-2
d_call: .

cdr3_nt: TGTGCCAGTAGTCCCGGGACTAGCGGTTTCTACGAGCAGTACTTC
cdr3_aa: CASSPGTSGFYEQYF
v_call: TRBV19
clone_size: .
cdr3_length: 15
j_call: TRBJ2-7
d_call: TRBD2

cdr3_nt: TGTGCCAGCACCCCCCCTACGACCCAGTACTTC
cdr3_aa: CASTPPTTQYF
v_call: TRBV2
clone_size: .
cdr3_length: 11
j_call: TRBJ2-5
d_call: .

cdr3_nt: TGTGCCAGCAGTTTATACCCCAGGACAGGGGGGTATCAGCCCCAGCATTTT
cdr3_aa: CASSLYPRTGGYQPQHF
v_call: TRBV27
clone_size: .
cdr3_length: 17
j_call: TRBJ1-5
d_call: TRBD1

cdr3_nt: TGCGCCAGCATGTTCCACAGAGCGGGAGAAGCGGCCGGGGAGCTGTTTTTT
cdr3_aa: CASMFHRAGEAAGELFF
v_call: TRBV5-1
clone_size: .
cdr3_length: 17
j_call: TRBJ2-2
d_call: TRBD2

cdr3_nt: TGTGCCAGCAGCTCTAGCGGGATTGGCACCGGGGAGCTGTTTTTT
cdr3_aa: CASSSSGIGTGELFF
v_call: TRBV13
clone_size: .
cdr3_length: 15
j_call: TRBJ2-2
d_call: TRBD2

cdr3_nt: TGTGCCAGCAGGGGGGTATCTGGAAACACCATATATTTT
cdr3_aa: CASRGVSGNTIYF
v_call: TRBV9
clone_size: .
cdr3_length: 13
j_call: TRBJ1-3
d_call: .

cdr3_nt: TGTGCCAGCAGTACAGGGCAACAGCCCCAGCATTTT
cdr3_aa: CASSTGQQPQHF
v_call: TRBV28
clone_size: few
cdr3_length: 12
j_call: TRBJ1-5
d_call: .

cdr3_nt: TGTGCCAGTAGTACACGACAGGTACCCTACGAGCAGTACTTC
cdr3_aa: CASSTRQVPYEQYF
v_call: TRBV19
clone_size: .
cdr3_length: 14
j_call: TRBJ2-7
d_call: .

cdr3_nt: TGTGCCAGCAAGGCGCAGCCGGGATATGAGCAGTTCTTC
cdr3_aa: CASKAQPGYEQFF
v_call: TRBV6-5
clone_size: .
cdr3_length: 13
j_call: TRBJ2-1
d_call: .

cdr3_nt: TGTGCCAGCAGCCAAGAGTACGGATTTGGCTACACCTTC
cdr3_aa: CASSQEYGFGYTF
v_call: TRBV14
clone_size: once
cdr3_length: 13
j_call: TRBJ1-2
d_call: .

cdr3_nt: TGTGCCAGCACCGGGACAGGGGTTAACTATGGCTACACCTTC
cdr3_aa: CASTGTGVNYGYTF
v_call: TRBV21-1
clone_size: .
cdr3_length: 14
j_call: TRBJ1-2
d_call: .

cdr3_nt: TGTGCCAGCAGTGTCGGCAGGTACAATGAGCAGTTCTTC
cdr3_aa: CASSVGRYNEQFF
v_call: TRBV25-1
clone_size: once
cdr3_length: 13
j_call: TRBJ2-1
d_call: .

cdr3_nt: TGTGCCAGCAGCCAAGATAAAACTAGCGGGAACTACAATGAGCAGTTCTTC
cdr3_aa: CASSQDKTSGNYNEQFF
v_call: TRBV4-2
clone_size: .
cdr3_length: 17
j_call: TRBJ2-1
d_call: TRBD2

cdr3_nt: TGTGCCAGCTGGGACGGGTACGAGCAGTACTTC
cdr3_aa: CASWDGYEQYF
v_call: TRBV2
clone_size: few
cdr3_length: 11
j_call: TRBJ2-7
d_call: .

cdr3_nt: TGTGCCAGCAGCTTAGTATCTCGGGGAGCGAACACCGGGGAGCTGTTTTTT
cdr3_aa: CASSLVSRGANTGELFF
v_call: TRBV7-9
clone_size: .
cdr3_length: 17
j_call: TRBJ2-2
d_call: .

cdr3_nt: TGTGCCAGCAAGGCTAGCGGGAGTTTGAACACCGGGGAGCTGTTTTTT
cdr3_aa: CASKASGSLNTGELFF
v_call: TRBV27
clone_size: .
cdr3_length: 16
j_call: TRBJ2-2
d_call: TRBD2

cdr3_nt: TGTGCCAGCAGTGAAACAGGGAAGGTAAGCAGTGGCTACACCTTC
cdr3_aa: CASSETGKVSSGYTF
v_call: TRBV2
clone_size: .
cdr3_length: 15
j_call: TRBJ1-2
d_call: .

cdr3_nt: TGTGCCAGCAGCTTATTAGCGGGAGAAAACATTCAGTACTTC
cdr3_aa: CASSLLAGENIQYF
v_call: TRBV7-8
clone_size: .
cdr3_length: 14
j_call: TRBJ2-4
d_call: TRBD2

cdr3_nt: TGTGCCAGCAGTTTCGTCGACAGGGGGCTGTACGAGCAGTACTTC
cdr3_aa: CASSFVDRGLYEQYF
v_call: TRBV6-5
clone_size: .
cdr3_length: 15
j_call: TRBJ2-7
d_call: TRBD1

cdr3_nt: TGCGCCAGCAGTGAGTCGCTCGGGGTGAACACTGAAGCTTTCTTT
cdr3_aa: CASSESLGVNTEAFF
v_call: TRBV10-1
clone_size: .
cdr3_length: 15
j_call: TRBJ1-1
d_call: .

cdr3_nt: TGTGCCAGCACCAGCGGGAGGTCCGGGGAGCTGTTTTTT
cdr3_aa: CASTSGRSGELFF
v_call: TRBV2
clone_size: .
cdr3_length: 13
j_call: TRBJ2-2
d_call: TRBD2

cdr3_nt: TGTGCCAGTAGTATGGATACGGAGGAGACCCAGTACTTC
cdr3_aa: CASSMDTEETQYF
v_call: TRBV19
clone_size: .
cdr3_length: 13
j_call: TRBJ2-5
d_call: .

cdr3_nt: TGTGCCAGTAGTATAAATGCAGGCGGGAGCTCCTACAATGAGCAGTTCTTC
cdr3_aa: CASSINAGGSSYNEQFF
v_call: TRBV19
clone_size: .
cdr3_length: 17
j_call: TRBJ2-1
d_call: TRBD2

cdr3_nt: TGTGCCAGCAGTTTTAGCCCGTCCCATGAGCAGTTCTTC
cdr3_aa: CASSFSPSHEQFF
v_call: TRBV27
clone_size: .
cdr3_length: 13
j_call: TRBJ2-1
d_call: .

cdr3_nt: TGCAGCGTTGAATCCCGGGACCTCCGCTCCTACAATGAGCAGTTCTTC
cdr3_aa: CSVESRDLRSYNEQFF
v_call: TRBV29-1
clone_size: .
cdr3_length: 16
j_call: TRBJ2-1
d_call: .

cdr3_nt: TGTGCCAGCAGTGACGGCAGGGGGTTTCAGCCCCAGCATTTT
cdr3_aa: CASSDGRGFQPQHF
v_call: TRBV2
clone_size: .
cdr3_length: 14
j_call: TRBJ1-5
d_call: TRBD1

cdr3_nt: TGTGCCAGCAGTGTGGAAGGTTCCTACAATGAGCAGTTCTTC
cdr3_aa: CASSVEGSYNEQFF
v_call: TRBV6-1
clone_size: once
cdr3_length: 14
j_call: TRBJ2-1
d_call: .

cdr3_nt: TGTGCCAGTAGTATTTGGGGCCGAACCTACGAGCAGTACTTC
cdr3_aa: CASSIWGRTYEQYF
v_call: TRBV19
clone_size: .
cdr3_length: 14
j_call: TRBJ2-7
d_call: .

cdr3_nt: TGTGCCAGCAGTGACGTCGTGGCGGGCCTAAATTATGAGCAGTTCTTC
cdr3_aa: CASSDVVAGLNYEQFF
v_call: TRBV2
clone_size: .
cdr3_length: 16
j_call: TRBJ2-1
d_call: .

cdr3_nt: TGTGCCAGCAGTTACTCTAACGAAGAGACCCAGTACTTC
cdr3_aa: CASSYSNEETQYF
v_call: TRBV6-5
clone_size: .
cdr3_length: 13
j_call: TRBJ2-5
d_call: .

cdr3_nt: TGTGCCACCAGCAGAGGGAAAACGGGACTAGTCGTTGAGCAGTTCTTC
cdr3_aa: CATSRGKTGLVVEQFF
v_call: TRBV15
clone_size: .
cdr3_length: 16
j_call: TRBJ2-1
d_call: TRBD2

cdr3_nt: TGTGCCAGCTTATTGGGGGGGAGAGAGACCCAGTACTTC
cdr3_aa: CASLLGGRETQYF
v_call: TRBV11-3
clone_size: .
cdr3_length: 13
j_call: TRBJ2-5
d_call: TRBD2

cdr3_nt: TGTGCCAGCAGCCCGATCCCGGGTTACAACTCGGGGGAGACCCAGTACTTC
cdr3_aa: CASSPIPGYNSGETQYF
v_call: TRBV7-2
clone_size: .
cdr3_length: 17
j_call: TRBJ2-5
d_call: .

cdr3_nt: TGTGCCAGCAGTACAGGGTCGGCCGAGCAGTACTTC
cdr3_aa: CASSTGSAEQYF
v_call: TRBV28
clone_size: .
cdr3_length: 12
j_call: TRBJ2-7
d_call: .